This TCR beta chain appears in the sequencing data of a study of T cells in Graves' hyperthyroidism and ophthalmopathy. From RNA transcripts, TCR beta CDR3 regions were amplified. HTBI primers were employed in a first-round RT-PCR of the TCR CDR3. Using its own MiXCR run on the multiplex PCR reads, TCRdb lists one record per CDR3 protein. The repertoire holds some 300,000 distinct CDR3 sequences, with approximately 13% as singletons. Germline-derived CDR1 and CDR2 are LNHNV and YYDKDF (reference sequence). Trimming cost V 0 bases and J 7 bases, with 12 bases left between them. There are 14 residues in the CDR3. The sample holds many counts of this clonotype. Participants, patients aged 18 to 65, had newly diagnosed hyperthyroidism with a duration under 2 months.

The specimen sequenced was blood. This receptor was taken from a woman in her thirties or forties with Graves' hyperthyroidism. The chain has TRBV15 and TRBJ2-5; maybe TRBD1 (6 bases). The CDR3 DNA sequence: TGTGCCACCAGCAGAGATCGGACAGTTGGGACCCAGTACTTC. Translation: CATSRDRTVGTQYF. The entire variable domain, with the rest obtained from reference TRBV15 and TRBJ2-5, is as follows: DAMVIQNPRYQVTQFGKPVTLSCSQTLNHNVMYWYQQKSSQAPKLLFHYYDKDFNNEADTPDNFQSRRPNTSFCFLDIRSPGLGDTAMYLCATSRDRTVGTQYFGPGTRLLVL.